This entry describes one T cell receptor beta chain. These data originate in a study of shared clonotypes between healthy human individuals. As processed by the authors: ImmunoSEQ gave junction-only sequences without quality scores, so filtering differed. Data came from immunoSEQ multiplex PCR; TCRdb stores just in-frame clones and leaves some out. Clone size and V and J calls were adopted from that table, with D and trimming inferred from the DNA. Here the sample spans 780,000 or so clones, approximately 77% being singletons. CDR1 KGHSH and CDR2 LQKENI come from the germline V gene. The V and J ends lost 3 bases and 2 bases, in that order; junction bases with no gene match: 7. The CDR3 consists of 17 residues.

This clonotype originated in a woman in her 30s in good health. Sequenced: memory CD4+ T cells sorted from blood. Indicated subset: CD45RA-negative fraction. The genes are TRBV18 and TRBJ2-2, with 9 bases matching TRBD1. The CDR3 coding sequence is TGTGCCAGCTCACCGTACGGGACAGGGCTCAACACCGGGGAGCTGTTTTTT. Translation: CASSPYGTGLNTGELFF.